These 2 T cell receptor beta chains share one sample of origin, sequenced in a study of T cells in tuberculosis. Documented time point: new active TB diagnosis, blood taken before or within 7 days of starting treatment. The data were produced by immunoSEQ multiplex PCR, yet TCRdb's version contains in-frame clones alone and is incomplete. The sample carries tens of thousands of clones, nearly 95% recorded once. The material was PBMCs, obtained at tuberculosis diagnosis. These TCRs come from an adult with tuberculosis.

The V gene is TRBV30, the J gene TRBJ2-5; TRBD2 matches at 8 bases. CDR1 is GTSNPN and CDR2 is SVGIG in the germline V gene (reference sequence). The CDR3 sequence is 13 residues long. V gave up 6 bases and J gave up 2 bases; unmatched junction bases: 5. The CDR3 sequence: CACQREFQETQYF. CDR3 coding DNA: TGTGCCTGCCAGCGGGAGTTTCAAGAGACCCAGTACTTC.

The V call is TRBV27, the J call TRBJ2-7; the match to TRBD1 covers 8 bases. The V gene end was trimmed by 2 bases and the J gene end by 1 base; junction bases not matched to a gene: 13. CDR1 MNHEY and CDR2 SMNVEV come from the germline V gene (reference sequence). The CDR3 extends over 18 amino acids. This CDR3 reads CASSLHLGDRRRSYEQYF. For the CDR3, the DNA is TGTGCCAGCAGTTTACACCTAGGGGACAGGAGGCGTTCCTACGAGCAGTACTTC.